These 27 T cell receptor beta chains were sequenced from one sample in a study of blood T cell repertoires in COVID-19. Using immunoSEQ multiplex PCR, the repertoire was profiled, and TCRdb retains in-frame clones only, with some absent. The sample holds roughly 140,000 clones; around 91% are singletons and the top ten take approximately 3%. The sequencing sample was made of peripheral blood. The receptors stem from a woman aged 55-69 years with active COVID-19.

The chain combines TRBV27 with TRBJ2-6; 7 nucleotides align to TRBD2. Germline V lookup: CDR1 MNHEY, CDR2 SMNVEV (reference sequence). After removal of 11 bases from V and 1 base from J, the junction contained 11 bases not matched to a gene. CDR3 length equals 16 residues. CDR3 nucleotides: TGTGCCCCTAGCCCCCCCGGGAGGTCTGGGGCCAACGTCCTGACTTTC. Encoded protein: CAPSPPGRSGANVLTF.

The genes are TRBV20-1 and TRBJ2-1; TRBD2 aligns across 8 bases. The junction had 4 bases not matched to a gene; V was cut back by 3 bases and J by 6 bases. Germline V gives CDR1 DFQATT, CDR2 SNEGSKA (reference sequence). The CDR3 is made up of 13 amino acids. As DNA, the CDR3 is TGCAGTGCTAGTGGCGGGAGGAGCAATGAGCAGTTCTTC. It encodes CSASGGRSNEQFF.

This sequence joins TRBV19 and TRBJ2-7; D gene uncertain. V lost 6 bases, J lost 3 bases, and 9 bases lay in between. Germline CDR1 and CDR2: LNHDA and SQIVND (reference sequence). The CDR3 sequence is 12 residues long. CDR3 DNA: TGTGCCAGTAGCCAACGCAGCTACGAGCAGTACTTC. It encodes CASSQRSYEQYF.

The chain couples TRBV10-1 to TRBJ2-1; possibly TRBD1 for D (5 bases). The CDR3 consists of 15 residues. Trimming stripped 7 bases from V and 1 base from J, with 14 bases between. The V gene's germline CDR1 is WNHNN and CDR2 SYGVQD (reference sequence). DNA for the CDR3: TGCGCCAGCAATGGTGGTCAGGGTTCCTACAATGAGCAGTTCTTC. Translation gives CASNGGQGSYNEQFF.

The chain recombines TRBV19 with TRBJ2-3; D uncertain. V lost 2 bases to trimming and J lost 4 bases, with 7 bases between them. The CDR3 runs 13 residues. Looked up from germline, CDR1 is LNHDA and CDR2 is SQIVND (reference sequence). Here the CDR3 DNA reads TGTGCCAGTAGTATAAGCCTAGCAGATACGCAGTATTTT. As protein: CASSISLADTQYF.

This rearrangement joins TRBV4-1 to TRBJ1-4, with D uncertain. Germline-derived CDR1 and CDR2 are MGHRA and YSYEKL. The V and J ends lost 1 base and 8 bases respectively, with 11 bases between them. The CDR3 runs 14 residues. The CDR3 DNA reads as TGCGCCAGCAGCCAAGTTACCGCGAGGGAAAAACTGTTTTTT. Amino acids: CASSQVTAREKLFF.

This clone has only a few counts. The chain has TRBV2 and TRBJ2-2, with D possibly matching TRBD2 (6 bases). V was trimmed by 3 bases and J by 4 bases, leaving 12 bases between them. The CDR3 runs 15 residues. Germline CDR1 and CDR2: SNHLY and FYNNEI. This CDR3 is CASSEVGGPTGELFF. The CDR3 bases are TGTGCCAGCAGTGAGGTGGGAGGTCCCACCGGGGAGCTGTTTTTT. The whole variable domain, remainder taken from reference TRBV2 and TRBJ2-2, is EPEVTQTPSHQVTQMGQEVILRCVPISNHLYFYWYRQILGQKVEFLVSFYNNEISEKSEIFDDQFSVERPDGSNFTLKIRSTKLEDSAMYFCASSEVGGPTGELFFGEGSRLTVL.

This chain joins TRBV5-1 and TRBJ2-1; 13 nucleotides match TRBD2. CDR1 and CDR2 from the germline V gene are SGHRS and YFSETQ. The junction had 8 bases not matched to a gene; V was cut back by 4 bases and J by 4 bases. CDR3 length equals 17 residues. CDR3 nucleotide sequence: TGCGCCAGCAGCCAGAGACTAGCGGGAGGTCTATACAATGAGCAGTTCTTC. This codes for CASSQRLAGGLYNEQFF.

The V call is TRBV18, the J call TRBJ2-5; 10 bases map to TRBD1. Trimming at V came to 0 bases and at J to 5 bases, leaving 6 bases not matched to a gene. The CDR3 covers 16 residues. The germline V gene has CDR1 KGHSH and CDR2 LQKENI. The CDR3 DNA is TGTGCCAGCTCACCACCGCAGACAGGGGGCTGGGAGACCCAGTACTTC. This codes for CASSPPQTGGWETQYF.

This chain links TRBV2 with TRBJ2-1; 7 bases are a match to TRBD1. Losses at the gene ends were 6 bases for V and 0 bases for J; bases not matched to a gene: 8. Germline-derived CDR1 and CDR2 are SNHLY and FYNNEI. The length of the CDR3 is 16 residues. Here the CDR3 reads CASSRTGRSSYNEQFF. CDR3 in DNA: TGTGCCAGCAGCCGGACAGGTCGGAGCTCCTACAATGAGCAGTTCTTC.

This clone was counted once. This chain uses TRBV11-1 with TRBJ2-7, with 9 bases lining up with TRBD1. CDR3 length: 16 residues. Trimming at V came to 3 bases and at J to 2 bases, leaving 8 bases not matched to a gene. Germline CDR1 and CDR2: SGHAT and FQDESV (reference sequence). Written as DNA, the CDR3 is TGTGCCAGCAGCTTGGGCCGGGACAGGGTACCCTACGAGCAGTACTTC. Protein sequence: CASSLGRDRVPYEQYF.

The chain recombines TRBV10-3 with TRBJ1-2; D is perhaps TRBD1 (5 bases). CDR1 is ENHRY and CDR2 is SYGVKD in the germline V gene. V lost 10 bases and J 8 bases, leaving 20 bases between the germline ends. The CDR3 is made up of 13 amino acids. Here the CDR3 reads CANSQGPARGYTF. The CDR3 DNA is TGTGCCAACTCCCAGGGTCCCGCACGGGGCTACACCTTC.

This clone was seen more than once but under ten times. The chain is built from TRBV28 and TRBJ1-6; D not resolved. CDR3 length equals 18 residues. The ends were cut back, 6 bases at V and 5 bases at J, with 23 bases in the middle. Germline values: CDR1 MDHEN, CDR2 SYDVKM. CDR3 region: CASSLRPYRHPNNSPLHF. The CDR3, as DNA: TGTGCCAGCAGCCTACGCCCCTATCGACACCCGAATAATTCACCCCTCCACTTT.

The rearrangement joins TRBV28 to TRBJ2-1; 13 bases are a match to TRBD2. Germline V gene data show CDR1 as MDHEN and CDR2 as SYDVKM. The CDR3 sequence is 18 residues long. Germline trimming cut 3 bases from V and 7 bases from J; bases unmatched to any gene: 12. The CDR3 sequence is CASSLFDLLAGGRNEQFF. CDR3 nucleotide sequence: TGTGCCAGCAGTTTGTTCGACCTACTAGCGGGGGGGAGGAATGAGCAGTTCTTC.

The chain is built from TRBV6-6 and TRBJ2-5, with TRBD1 matching over 7 bases. J lost 2 bases, V lost 8 bases, and 8 bases had no gene match. Germline V gene lookup returns CDR1 MNHNY and CDR2 SVGAGI (reference sequence). The CDR3 covers 14 residues. The CDR3 sequence is CASGNRGFQETQYF. CDR3 nucleotides: TGTGCCAGCGGAAACAGGGGATTTCAAGAGACCCAGTACTTC.

The gene calls are TRBV7-9 and TRBJ2-3; weak D call: TRBD2 (5 bases). Looked up from germline, CDR1 is SEHNR and CDR2 is FQNEAQ (reference sequence). Trimming shortened V by 7 bases and J by 0 bases, and 11 bases separated the two germline ends. CDR3 size: 14 residues. The CDR3 region is CASMAGPSTDTQYF. CDR3 in DNA: TGTGCCAGCATGGCGGGCCCTAGCACAGATACGCAGTATTTT.

This clone was observed a handful of times. The rearrangement uses TRBV5-6 and TRBJ1-2, with D possibly TRBD1 on 6 matching bases. This CDR3 comprises 14 residues. The germline CDR1 and CDR2 sequences are SGHDT and YYEEEE. Trimming removed 1 base from V and 4 bases from J, with 11 bases in between. The CDR3 nucleotides are TGTGCCAGCAGCTTGCGGGGGGCATCCTATGGCTACACCTTC. Translation gives CASSLRGASYGYTF.

A single count supports this clone. This chain links TRBV7-8 with TRBJ2-2; D uncertain. The CDR3 contains 21 residues. Trimming shortened V by 0 bases and J by 0 bases, and 23 bases separated the two germline ends. Looked up from germline, CDR1 is SGHVS and CDR2 is FQNEAQ. DNA of the CDR3: TGTGCCAGCAGCTTAGCGCTGTTAGTTCGATTCAAAAACGCGAACACCGGGGAGCTGTTTTTT. It translates to CASSLALLVRFKNANTGELFF.

This chain uses TRBV2 with TRBJ2-7; perhaps TRBD2 as D (6 bases). Per germline, CDR1 SNHLY and CDR2 FYNNEI. The V end was cut by 6 bases, the J end by 1 base, with 16 bases between. The CDR3 loop spans 15 amino acids. For the CDR3, the DNA is TGTGCCAGCAGGAGGAGGGTGCGGTCTTCCTACGAGCAGTACTTC. This gives the protein CASRRRVRSSYEQYF.

The chain couples TRBV19 to TRBJ2-1; 7 bases map to TRBD2. Losses at the gene ends were 3 bases for V and 4 bases for J; bases not matched to a gene: 6. The CDR3 loop spans 15 amino acids. The germline gives CDR1 LNHDA, CDR2 SQIVND (reference sequence). The CDR3: CASSMVASGYNEQFF. In DNA, the CDR3 is TGTGCCAGTAGTATGGTGGCTAGCGGTTACAATGAGCAGTTCTTC.

J is TRBJ2-3 and V is TRBV6-1, with 8 bases fitting TRBD2. Germline V gene sequence: CDR1 MNHNS, CDR2 SASEGT. With V trimmed by 3 bases and J by 1 base, 18 bases remained unmatched. The CDR3 sequence is 20 residues long. In DNA form, the CDR3 reads TGTGCCAGCAGTGAGGACCTTACAGGACTAGTCGGGGGGGGCACAGATACGCAGTATTTT. Residues: CASSEDLTGLVGGGTDTQYF.

The V and J genes are TRBV2 and TRBJ1-1; TRBD1 is a possible D gene (5 bases). This CDR3 comprises 15 residues. CDR1 and CDR2 from the germline V gene are SNHLY and FYNNEI. Between the trimmed V and J ends, which lost 7 bases and 6 bases, there was a span of 21 bases. In nucleotides, the CDR3 is TGTGCCAGCACTCTGGCAGGGATCGGTCCTGCTGAAGCTTTCTTT. Amino acid sequence: CASTLAGIGPAEAFF.

V and J are TRBV18 and TRBJ1-2, with 8 bases that match TRBD1. Germline lookup yields CDR1 KGHSH and CDR2 LQKENI. This CDR3 is built from 13 residues. V was clipped by 4 bases and J by 3 bases; unmatched bases: 1. The CDR3 reads CASSQQGDYGYTF. The CDR3 bases are TGTGCCAGCTCACAACAGGGGGACTATGGCTACACCTTC.

This chain connects TRBV2 to TRBJ1-1; weak D call: TRBD1 (5 bases). CDR3 size: 13 residues. Germline values: CDR1 SNHLY, CDR2 FYNNEI. V was trimmed by 6 bases and J by 5 bases, leaving 13 bases between them. This CDR3 is CASSNLDRTEAFF. CDR3 nucleotide sequence: TGTGCCAGCAGCAACCTTGACAGAACTGAAGCTTTCTTT.

This chain links TRBV5-6 with TRBJ1-1; D unresolved. The CDR3 contains 11 residues. V was pared by 2 bases and J by 8 bases, with 7 bases between. The germline gives CDR1 SGHDT, CDR2 YYEEEE. The CDR3 protein is CASSLTAEAFF. The CDR3, as DNA: TGTGCCAGCAGCTTAACAGCAGAAGCTTTCTTT.

The rearrangement joins TRBV19 to TRBJ2-3; 9 positions match TRBD1. CDR1 is LNHDA, CDR2 SQIVND, per germline (reference sequence). V lost 0 bases, J lost 0 bases, and 10 bases stayed unmatched. CDR3 length: 19 amino acids. In nucleotides, the CDR3 is TGTGCCAGTAGTATAGATCTGGGGGACAGGGAATATAGCACAGATACGCAGTATTTT. Amino acids: CASSIDLGDREYSTDTQYF. The whole variable domain, filled in from reference TRBV19 and TRBJ2-3, reads DGGITQSPKYLFRKEGQNVTLSCEQNLNHDAMYWYRQDPGQGLRLIYYSQIVNDFQKGDIAEGYSVSREKKESFPLTVTSAQKNPTAFYLCASSIDLGDREYSTDTQYFGPGTRLTVL.

The V and J genes are TRBV4-3 and TRBJ2-3, with D hard to call. The CDR3 is 13 residues long. V lost 3 bases, J lost 2 bases, and 6 bases lay in between. CDR1 is LGHNA and CDR2 is YSLEER in the germline V gene. The CDR3 coding sequence is TGCGCCAGCAGCCACGCGATCACAGATACGCAGTATTTT. Protein: CASSHAITDTQYF.